The 27 T cell receptor beta chains presented below share a single source sample, sequenced in a study of T cells in women clearing cervical HPV infection. The assay was immunoSEQ multiplex PCR, and TCRdb's table has in-frame clones only and misses some. The data include over 45,000 clones; the top ten clones carry approximately 1%. The sample taken for sequencing was blood buffy coat. All receptors come from a woman between 18 and 69 years old with a cervical HPV16 infection that either progressed to CIN3+ or cleared (not recorded which).

CDR3 in amino acids: CASSLQGLPLFF. The sequenced CDR3 bases are TGTGCCAGCAGCTTGCAGGGGTTACCG. The chain uses TRBV7-2 and TRBJ2-2; weak D call: TRBD1 (6 bases). Read coverage stops 3 residues before the CDR3 terminus; the germline J gene supplies the remainder. This CDR3 comprises 12 residues. The germline gives CDR1 SGHTA, CDR2 FQGNSA.

In the case of this clone: Relative to the germline gene, one junction end is altered; a read error may explain this. Read data end 3 residues before the CDR3 end; the end is taken from the germline J gene. The V and J genes are TRBV7-2 and TRBJ2-1; the match to TRBD2 covers 12 bases. This CDR3 comprises 14 residues. Germline values: CDR1 SGHTA, CDR2 FQGNSA. The covered CDR3 bases are TGTGTCAGCAGCCGGACTAGCGGGGACAATGAG. This codes for CVSSRTSGDNE. In full, the CDR3 reads CVSSRTSGDNEQFF. Full variable domain (rest looked up from reference TRBV7-2 and TRBJ2-1): GAGVSQSPSNKVTEKGKDVELRCDPISGHTALYWYRQSLGQGLEFLIYFQGNSAPDKSGLPSDRFSAERTGGSVSTLTIQRTQQEDSAVYLCVSSRTSGDNEQFFGPGTRLTVL.

A remark on this clone: With the read ending 3 residues before the CDR3 end, the germline J gene is used to fill in that end. The V call is TRBV12-3 or TRBV12-4, the J call TRBJ2-5; 8 bases align to TRBD1. J gave up 1 base and V 5 bases, and 3 bases lay outside the gene matches. The CDR3 covers 14 residues. Incomplete CDR3 DNA: TGTGCCAGCAGTCGAACAGGGGGCCAAGAGACC. This encodes CASSRTGGQET. The complete CDR3 reads CASSRTGGQETQYF.

Remarks on this clone: The read ends 3 residues shy of where the CDR3 ends; the end is completed using the germline J gene. This sequence joins TRBV7-6 and TRBJ2-1; 13 bases are a match to TRBD2. Germline V gives CDR1 SGHVS, CDR2 FNYEAQ. The CDR3 is 17 residues long. J was trimmed by 2 bases and V by 4 bases; bases with no gene match: 5. The CDR3 loop reads CASSSTSGGFTYNEQFF. The DNA read from the CDR3 is TGTGCCAGCAGCTCGACTAGCGGGGGGTTCACCTACAATGAG.

Turning to this clone: The CDR3 end falls 3 residues outside the read, so it is completed with the germline J gene. The J gene is TRBJ2-1, the V gene TRBV20-1, with 9 bases identical to TRBD1. This CDR3 has 12 amino acids. Germline CDR1 is DFQATT and CDR2 is SNEGSKA (reference sequence). V lost 3 bases and J lost 7; bases outside the gene matches: 1. This CDR3 reads CSASGQGNEQFF. Partial CDR3 DNA: TGCAGTGCTAGTGGACAGGGGAATGAG.

For this clone: The read terminates 3 residues before the CDR3 end, so the remaining end is supplied by the germline J gene. The gene calls are TRBV7-9 and TRBJ2-2; D perhaps matches TRBD1 (5 bases). Germline V gene data show CDR1 as SEHNR and CDR2 as FQNEAQ (reference sequence). The CDR3 length is 14 residues. This CDR3 is CASRLVGGANVLFF. The DNA read from the CDR3 is TGTGCCAGCAGGCTGGTAGGTGGGGCCAACGTG.

About this clone: Read coverage stops 3 residues before the CDR3 terminus; the germline J gene supplies the remainder. The V and J genes are TRBV6-1 and TRBJ2-3, with D possibly TRBD2 on 6 matching bases. CDR3 length: 15 residues. The germline V gene encodes CDR1 MNHNS and CDR2 SASEGT. The covered CDR3 bases are TGTGCCAGCAGTGAAGCGCTTGGGGCACGGGAGACG. It encodes CASSEALGARET. The entire CDR3 reads CASSEALGARETQYF.

Comment on this clone: The read halts 3 residues ahead of the CDR3 end, with the missing end drawn from the germline J gene. This chain uses TRBV7-3 with TRBJ2-3, with 7 bases identical to TRBD2. Germline CDR1 and CDR2: SGHTA and FQGTGA. This CDR3 contains 15 residues. CDR3 in amino acids: CASSSLGGIRQPQYF. The CDR3 bases that were read are TGTGCCAGCAGCTCCCTCGGGGGGATAAGGCAGCCG.

In the case of this clone: The CDR3 end is not reached by the read, which stops 3 residues before it; the germline J gene fills it in. V is TRBV7-9 and J is TRBJ1-1, with D possibly being TRBD1 (5 bases). The V gene's germline CDR1 is SEHNR and CDR2 FQNEAQ (reference sequence). This CDR3 is 14 amino acids long. The CDR3 sequence: CASSFGGSDVEAFF. Incomplete CDR3 DNA: TGTGCCAGCAGCTTCGGGGGAAGCGACGTGGAA.

Comment on this clone: The CDR3 end lies 3 residues beyond the end of the read and is filled in from the germline J gene. The gene calls are TRBV9 and TRBJ2-3, with TRBD2 matching over 11 bases. The trim removed 4 bases at V and 6 bases at J, leaving 4 bases unmatched. Germline V lookup: CDR1 SGDLS, CDR2 YYNGEE. The CDR3 loop spans 14 amino acids. This chain's CDR3 is CASSPGLAVDTQYF. The covered CDR3 bases are TGTGCCAGCAGCCCGGGACTAGCGGTGGATACG.

Regarding this clone: The CDR3 is cut off 3 residues early in the read; its end comes from the germline J gene. J is TRBJ2-3 and V is TRBV19; perhaps TRBD1 as D (5 bases). The germline CDR1 and CDR2 sequences are LNHDA and SQIVND (reference sequence). This CDR3 has 16 amino acids. V was pared by 3 bases and J by 0 bases, with 13 bases between. CDR3 sequence reads: CASSIPAGSSTDTQYF. The sequenced CDR3 bases are TGTGCCAGTAGTATTCCCGCAGGGTCGAGCACAGATACG.

About this clone itself: The sequenced fragment ends 3 residues before the CDR3 boundary, so the rest is inferred from the germline J gene. The chain recombines TRBV2 with TRBJ2-3, with D perhaps TRBD1 (5 bases). Germline-derived CDR1 and CDR2 are SNHLY and FYNNEI. The CDR3 totals 13 residues. Partial CDR3 DNA: TGTGCCAGCAGTGAAAACAGGAATCAGCCG. Translated, it gives CASSENRNQP. The whole CDR3 protein reads CASSENRNQPQYF. Full variable domain (rest looked up from reference TRBV2 and TRBJ2-3): EPEVTQTPSHQVTQMGQEVILRCVPISNHLYFYWYRQILGQKVEFLVSFYNNEISEKSEIFDDQFSVERPDGSNFTLKIRSTKLEDSAMYFCASSENRNQPQYFGPGTRLTVL.

In regard to this clone: The read finishes 3 residues shy of the CDR3 end, and the germline J gene is used to complete it. This rearrangement joins TRBV19 to TRBJ1-2; D gene uncertain. Germline V CDR1 and CDR2: LNHDA, SQIVND (reference sequence). This CDR3 has 14 amino acids. Incomplete CDR3 DNA: TGTGCCAGTAGTATGGGTGACTCATACTACGAC. It is translated as CASSMGDSYYD. The entire CDR3 is CASSMGDSYYDYTF.

Points on this clone: With the read ending 3 residues before the CDR3 end, the germline J gene is used to fill in that end. The chain carries TRBV5-6 and TRBJ1-5; D is possibly TRBD1 (6 bases). Germline CDR1 and CDR2: SGHDT and YYEEEE. Trimming pared 4 bases from V and 4 bases from J, leaving 12 bases between. The CDR3 totals 14 residues. CDR3 sequence reads: CASSGGQQNQPQHF. The CDR3 bases that were read are TGTGCCAGCAGCGGTGGACAGCAAAATCAGCCC.

Remarks on this clone: The CDR3 end falls 3 residues outside the read, so it is completed with the germline J gene. This chain links TRBV7-9 with TRBJ1-2, with TRBD1 identical over 7 bases. This CDR3 is built from 14 residues. The germline gives CDR1 SEHNR, CDR2 FQNEAQ (reference sequence). CDR3 bases read: TGTGCCAGCAGCCCCGGACAGGAGCCGTACGAC. Translating it yields CASSPGQEPYD. The full CDR3 protein is CASSPGQEPYDYTF.

Points on this clone: The read falls 3 residues short of the CDR3 end, and the missing part is taken from the germline J gene. The V gene is TRBV2, the J gene TRBJ1-2, with 7 bases matching TRBD1. CDR1 is SNHLY, CDR2 FYNNEI, per germline. The CDR3 loop spans 13 amino acids. The CDR3 region is CAGRDSLSYDYTF. The part of the CDR3 DNA that was read is TGTGCCGGACGGGACAGTCTTTCCTACGAC. The complete variable domain, with remaining parts taken from reference TRBV2 and TRBJ1-2, reads EPEVTQTPSHQVTQMGQEVILRCVPISNHLYFYWYRQILGQKVEFLVSFYNNEISEKSEIFDDQFSVERPDGSNFTLKIRSTKLEDSAMYFCAGRDSLSYDYTFGSGTRLTVV.

About this clone itself: The read comes to an end 3 residues before the CDR3 does, leaving the germline J gene to fill in the end. The rearrangement joins TRBV2 to TRBJ2-1; perhaps TRBD2 as D (6 bases). Germline CDR1 and CDR2: SNHLY and FYNNEI. Trimming took 0 bases from V and 8 from J, leaving 17 bases between them. This CDR3 has 16 residues. CDR3 DNA (partial): TGTGCCAGCAGTGAAGCGCTTCGGGCTAGCGTCTATGAG. It yields the protein CASSEALRASVYE. The complete CDR3 protein is CASSEALRASVYEQFF. The variable domain in full, completed from reference TRBV2 and TRBJ2-1, reads EPEVTQTPSHQVTQMGQEVILRCVPISNHLYFYWYRQILGQKVEFLVSFYNNEISEKSEIFDDQFSVERPDGSNFTLKIRSTKLEDSAMYFCASSEALRASVYEQFFGPGTRLTVL.

As to this clone: The CDR3 extends 3 residues past the end of the read, so its final part is completed from the germline J gene. The chain employs TRBV7-7 and TRBJ1-2; possible D gene TRBD1, 5 bases. CDR1 is SSHAT and CDR2 is FNYEAQ in the germline V gene (reference sequence). The CDR3 extends over 15 amino acids. The sequenced CDR3 bases are TGTGCCAGCAGCTTCCGGGGGAGCTCCTACAATGAC. This codes for CASSFRGSSYND. Given in full, the CDR3 is CASSFRGSSYNDYTF. The whole variable domain, filled in from reference TRBV7-7 and TRBJ1-2, reads GAGVSQSPRYKVTKRGQDVTLRCDPISSHATLYWYQQALGQGPEFLTYFNYEAQPDKSGLPSDRFSAERPEGSISTLTIQRTEQRDSAMYRCASSFRGSSYNDYTFGSGTRLTVV.

Regarding this clone: Read coverage stops 3 residues before the CDR3 terminus; the germline J gene supplies the remainder. The V and J genes are TRBV2 and TRBJ2-2; weak D call: TRBD2 (6 bases). With 7 bases removed from V and 4 bases from J, the gap between germline ends came to 13 bases. Germline values: CDR1 SNHLY, CDR2 FYNNEI. The CDR3 has 14 residues. The CDR3 DNA, read in part, is TGTGCCAGCACCGGGGGATATTTCACCGGGGAG. It specifies CASTGGYFTGE. The whole CDR3 protein reads CASTGGYFTGELFF.

In the case of this clone: From the germline J gene comes the end of the CDR3, since the read stops 3 residues before it. The chain has TRBV20-1 and TRBJ1-1; 11 positions match TRBD1. Germline CDR1 reads DFQATT; CDR2 reads SNEGSKA (reference sequence). Unmatched junction bases numbered 2, after V lost 4 bases and J lost 4 bases. CDR3 length: 13 amino acids. CDR3 region: CSAKDRGPTEAFF. The sequenced part of the CDR3 DNA is TGCAGTGCTAAGGACAGGGGGCCCACTGAA.

Comment on this clone: The read stops 3 residues short of the end of the CDR3; the missing end is completed from the germline J gene. This chain joins TRBV29-1 and TRBJ2-1; tentative D call: TRBD1 (6 bases). Trimming left V 4 bases short and J 2 bases short, with 15 bases between. The CDR3 covers 15 residues. Germline V gene sequence: CDR1 SQVTM, CDR2 ANQGSEA. CDR3 bases read: TGCAGCGTTGTGGTCCCCGGGACACCCTACAATGAG. Its translation is CSVVVPGTPYNE. The full CDR3 reads CSVVVPGTPYNEQFF.

On this clone itself: The DNA ends 3 residues before the CDR3 does, and the rest of the CDR3 is filled in from the germline J gene. V and J are TRBV4-1 and TRBJ2-2; D unclear. V lost 0 bases to trimming and J lost 4 bases, with 6 bases between them. The CDR3 totals 14 residues. Germline CDR1 is MGHRA and CDR2 is YSYEKL. CDR3 sequence: CASSQDPSTGELFF. The part of the CDR3 DNA that was read is TGCGCCAGCAGCCAAGACCCCTCCACCGGGGAG.

A note on this clone: The sequence runs out 3 residues before the end of the CDR3; the remainder is reconstructed from the germline J gene. This chain connects TRBV5-1 to TRBJ1-1; the match to TRBD1 covers 11 bases. The germline V gene has CDR1 SGHRS and CDR2 YFSETQ. Trimming cost V 3 bases and J 5 bases; bases outside gene matches: 9. The CDR3 has 16 amino acids. The DNA read from the CDR3 is TGCGCCAGCAGCTGGGGGGACAGGGGGGTTGGAACTGAA. This gives the protein CASSWGDRGVGTE. The whole CDR3 sequence is CASSWGDRGVGTEAFF.

As for this clone: The CDR3 extends 3 residues past the end of the read, so its final part is completed from the germline J gene. This chain connects TRBV19 to TRBJ2-1; TRBD2 aligns across 9 bases. Unmatched junction bases numbered 7, after V lost 3 bases and J lost 7 bases. The germline CDR1 and CDR2 sequences are LNHDA and SQIVND (reference sequence). The CDR3 runs to 15 residues. The CDR3 spells CASSIGLAGSNEQFF. The covered CDR3 bases are TGTGCCAGTAGTATTGGCCTAGCGGGGTCTAATGAG.

A note on this clone: The sequence runs out 3 residues before the end of the CDR3; the remainder is reconstructed from the germline J gene. The chain employs TRBV4-2 and TRBJ2-3; D might be TRBD2 (6 bases). Trimming stripped 1 base from V and 7 bases from J, with 15 bases between. The germline V gene encodes CDR1 LGHNA and CDR2 YNFKEQ. The CDR3 spans 15 residues. Here the CDR3 reads CASSQAGTGVYTQYF. The CDR3 DNA, read in part, is TGTGCCAGCAGCCAAGCAGGCACGGGGGTATATACG.

On this clone: The read ends 3 residues before the CDR3 terminus; that terminus is restored from the germline J gene. The chain employs TRBV29-1 and TRBJ2-2; 9 bases are shared with TRBD2. The CDR3 loop spans 14 amino acids. Germline lookup yields CDR1 SQVTM and CDR2 ANQGSEA. V was clipped by 4 bases and J by 4 bases; unmatched bases: 4. CDR3 loop: CSVALLAGTGELFF. The CDR3 bases that were read are TGCAGCGTTGCTTTACTAGCGGGCACCGGGGAG.

The sequenced CDR3 bases are TGTGCCAGCCGTAGCGGGGGCCTACCACAAGAGACC. Residues: CASRSGGLPQET. The CDR3, in full, reads CASRSGGLPQETQYF. The gene calls are TRBV4-2 and TRBJ2-5, with 9 nucleotides matching TRBD2. The read halts 3 residues ahead of the CDR3 end, with the missing end drawn from the germline J gene. Germline V CDR1 and CDR2: LGHNA, YNFKEQ. The CDR3 runs to 15 residues. J was trimmed by 2 bases and V by 8 bases; bases with no gene match: 9.